These 19 T cell receptor beta chains were sequenced from one sample in a study of low-dose radiotherapy and immunotherapy resistance in tumors. Time point specified: after trial treatment. Treatment meaning: LDRT plus nivolumab, ipilimumab, low-dose cyclophosphamide and aspirin (RACIN trial). TRAV- and TRBV-specific primers were used for first-strand cDNA, which covered alpha and beta chains. A roughly 20-cycle PCR with a constant-region primer and V-primer adapter amplified TCRs. TCRdb ran MiXCR on the reads and lists one entry per CDR3 protein. The repertoire consists of under 70,000 distinct CDR3 sequences, with about 23% occurring once and the leading ten covering approximately 6.7%. The sequencing used PBMCs, collected after low-dose radiotherapy plus immunotherapy. The receptors shown here come from a male donor with prostate cancer.

At least ten counts were recorded for this clonotype. The rearrangement links TRBV28 to TRBJ2-7; 9 nucleotides line up with TRBD2. The CDR3 runs to 18 residues. The germline V gene encodes CDR1 MDHEN and CDR2 SYDVKM. After removal of 2 bases from V and 2 bases from J, the junction contained 13 bases not matched to a gene. The CDR3 nucleotides are TGTGCCAGCAGTTTAGGTTCCACCGGGACTAGCCAAACCTACGAGCAGTACTTC. Translating gives CASSLGSTGTSQTYEQYF.

The sample holds many counts of this clonotype. The chain combines TRBV5-1 with TRBJ2-7; D unresolved. There are 16 residues in the CDR3. V was trimmed by 2 bases and J by 6 bases, leaving 21 bases between them. Per the germline V gene, CDR1 is SGHRS and CDR2 is YFSETQ. The CDR3 loop is CASSFPMEFNVGEQYF. As DNA, the CDR3 is TGCGCCAGCAGCTTTCCTATGGAATTTAACGTGGGCGAGCAGTACTTC. Looking up the rest from reference TRBV5-1 and TRBJ2-7 gives the full variable domain: KAGVTQTPRYLIKTRGQQVTLSCSPISGHRSVSWYQQTPGQGLQFLFEYFSETQRNKGNFPGRFSGRQFSNSRSEMNVSTLELGDSALYLCASSFPMEFNVGEQYFGPGTRLTVT.

This clonotype was counted many times. The rearrangement uses TRBV5-6 and TRBJ2-2; 7 bases map to TRBD1. V trimming: 3 bases; J trimming: 1 base; junction bases outside the gene matches: 12. Germline loops: CDR1 SGHDT, CDR2 YYEEEE. The CDR3 totals 18 residues. CDR3 nucleotides: TGTGCCAGCAGCTCTGACAGGGAATTACTGTTGAACACCGGGGAGCTGTTTTTT. Its protein is CASSSDRELLLNTGELFF.

A note on this clonotype: This sequence may be a read error, since a much larger clone differs from it by one base. This rearrangement joins TRBV7-2 to TRBJ2-5; possibly TRBD1 for D (6 bases). The germline V gene encodes CDR1 SGHTA and CDR2 FQGNSA. The CDR3 spans 19 residues. Trimming cost V 4 bases and J 0 bases, with 24 bases left between them. This CDR3 reads CASSSVPWTSGDNQETQYF. The CDR3, as DNA: TGTGCCAGCAGCTCCGTCCCCTGGACCAGTGGGGACAACCAAGAGACCCAGTACTTC.

With regard to this clonotype: A far larger clone is just one base off, so this is likely a read error. The chain joins TRBV5-7 to TRBJ2-4, with TRBD2 matching 9 bases. TRBV5-7 is flagged as an ORF with uncertain function. V lost 0 bases, J lost 5 bases, and 3 bases stayed unmatched. CDR3 size: 15 residues. As DNA, the CDR3 is TGTGCCAGCAGCTTGGGCCAGCGGGGGGAAAACATTCAGTACTTC. This sequence encodes CASSLGQRGENIQYF.

The chain combines TRBV20-1 with TRBJ2-3; TRBD2 aligns across 8 bases. The CDR3 length is 14 residues. Germline CDR1 is DFQATT and CDR2 is SNEGSKA (reference sequence). J lost 3 bases, V lost 5 bases, and 7 bases had no gene match. The CDR3 DNA sequence: TGCAGTGCTTCCAGCGGGAGTACGACAGATACGCAGTATTTT. Its translation: CSASSGSTTDTQYF.

This clonotype has a count of ten or more. This chain connects TRBV24-1 to TRBJ2-5; D possibly corresponds to TRBD2 (6 bases). Looked up from germline, CDR1 is KGHDR and CDR2 is SFDVKD. Deletions cut 3 bases from V and 2 bases from J, with 12 bases between. The CDR3 sequence is 15 residues long. The CDR3 region has the DNA TGTGCCACCAGTGATGTCGGGAGCGCTCAAGAGACCCAGTACTTC. Protein: CATSDVGSAQETQYF.

In regard to this clonotype: The DNA is left out, because the CDR3 cannot be placed on it with certainty; the CDR3 is given as TCRdb lists it. This sequence joins TRBV21-1 and TRBJ2-7. TRBV21-1 is reported as a pseudogene. Termini included, the CDR3 measures 17 amino acids. The CDR3 region is CASSHLVASGSSYEQYF.

This clonotype appeared many times. The chain joins TRBV5-1 to TRBJ1-1; 7 bases map to TRBD1. With V trimmed by 0 bases and J by 2 bases, 4 bases remained unmatched. Germline CDR1 SGHRS, CDR2 YFSETQ. The CDR3 extends over 15 amino acids. CDR3 residues: CASSLEGGRNTEAFF. CDR3 bases: TGCGCCAGCAGCTTGGAAGGGGGCAGAAACACTGAAGCTTTCTTT.

The chain uses TRBV29-1 and TRBJ2-7, with D maybe TRBD2 (6 bases). Trimming removed 3 bases from V and 4 bases from J, with 13 bases in between. The germline V gene has CDR1 SQVTM and CDR2 ANQGSEA. This CDR3 is built from 13 residues. Here the CDR3 reads CSVDLGGGYEQYF. The CDR3 DNA reads as TGCAGCGTTGATCTGGGTGGGGGGTACGAGCAGTACTTC.

This clonotype has more than one count but fewer than ten. V and J are TRBV20-1 and TRBJ2-2; D remains ambiguous. The CDR3 runs 15 residues. Trimming stripped 3 bases from V and 4 bases from J, with 15 bases between. Germline values: CDR1 DFQATT, CDR2 SNEGSKA (reference sequence). DNA of the CDR3: TGCAGTGCTAGTGGGCCGGTACTTCTCACCGGGGAGCTGTTTTTT. This sequence encodes CSASGPVLLTGELFF.

As to this clonotype: One end of the junction fails to match germline, which may point to a read error. J is TRBJ2-1 and V is TRBV7-2, with 9 nucleotides matching TRBD2. This CDR3 is 17 amino acids long. In germline, CDR1 is SGHTA, CDR2 FQGNSA. The CDR3 region is CASSTRTGGGANNEQSF. In DNA form, the CDR3 reads TGTGCCAGCAGCACCCGGACTGGCGGGGGGGCGAACAATGAGCAGTCCTTC.

This clonotype was counted ten times or more. The gene calls are TRBV5-1 and TRBJ2-5; the D is unclear. Germline-derived CDR1 and CDR2 are SGHRS and YFSETQ. CDR3 length: 13 residues. V lost 0 bases, J lost 4 bases, and 7 bases lay in between. CDR3 in amino acids: CASSLGHGETQYF. For the CDR3, the DNA is TGCGCCAGCAGCTTGGGACACGGAGAGACCCAGTACTTC.

There are many counts of this clonotype. V gene TRBV28 combines with J gene TRBJ2-7; 8 bases are shared with TRBD1. V dropped 5 bases and J dropped 4; count of bases not matched to a gene: 10. The CDR3 totals 15 residues. The germline gives CDR1 MDHEN, CDR2 SYDVKM. As DNA, the CDR3 is TGTGCCAGCAGTCCCTCTTCAGGGGGCAGATACGAGCAGTACTTC. It is translated as CASSPSSGGRYEQYF.

This clonotype was seen at least ten times. The chain combines TRBV18 with TRBJ2-1; no clear D. The CDR3 has 15 amino acids. Deletions cut 3 bases from V and 4 bases from J, with 13 bases between. CDR1 and CDR2 (germline): KGHSH, LQKENI. The DNA of the CDR3 is TGTGCCAGCTCACCCCTAGAAGAAAGTTACAATGAGCAGTTCTTC. Amino acids: CASSPLEESYNEQFF.

About this clonotype: A junction end diverges from the germline sequence, so it may reflect a read error. DNA for the CDR3: TGTGCCAGCAGCACTCCAGACAGGGGAGCTTTCTTT. This sequence encodes CASSTPDRGAFF. The chain combines TRBV5-1 with TRBJ1-1, with 8 positions matching TRBD1. Germline V gene data show CDR1 as SGHRS and CDR2 as YFSETQ. The CDR3 has 12 amino acids.

This clonotype has at least ten counts. CDR3 nucleotides: TGTGCCACCCGAGGACGGGGACCGGGCACTGAAGCTTTCTTT. Protein: CATRGRGPGTEAFF. This chain uses TRBV7-2 with TRBJ1-1; D is perhaps TRBD1 (5 bases). V lost 10 bases, J lost 4 bases, and 19 bases lay in between. The CDR3 length is 14 residues. Germline V lookup: CDR1 SGHTA, CDR2 FQGNSA.

With respect to this clonotype: A far bigger clonotype differs at one base, so this is likely a read error. The chain couples TRBV20-1 to TRBJ2-7; TRBD2 matches 8 bases. Losses at the gene ends were 0 bases for V and 7 bases for J; bases not matched to a gene: 17. This CDR3 has 17 amino acids. The germline gives CDR1 DFQATT, CDR2 SNEGSKA (reference sequence). CDR3 coding DNA: TGCAGTGCTAGAGATCGGGGGGGAGGACCCCTATACAATGAGCAGTACTTC. Protein sequence: CSARDRGGGPLYNEQYF.

Concerning this clonotype: Given a far larger clone just one base away, this is likely a sequencing read error. This chain joins TRBV1 and TRBJ2-7; TRBD2 is the table's D call, not checked against the DNA. TRBV1 represents a pseudogene. The CDR3 is 18 amino acids. As DNA, the CDR3 is TGTGCCAGCAGCCAAGGAGTCACTAGCGGGGGGGCATACAATGAGCAGTACTTC. Translated, it gives CASSQGVTSGGAYNEQYF.